The entry below gives a single T cell receptor (beta chain) sequence along with its context. What antigen it recognizes has not been identified. Base qualities were left out, and no much larger clone turns up one base away. The data derive from a study of OX40 agonist ivuxolimab in advanced cancers. About the full investigation: Ivuxolimab, which targeted the costimulatory receptor OX40 (CD134), was an agonistic, fully human IgG2 monoclonal antibody. Intravenous ivuxolimab was administered to patients every 2 weeks at six dose levels: 0.01, 0.1, 0.3, 1.5, 3 and 10 mg/kg. Of the roughly 50 dose-escalation patients, hepatocellular carcinoma was present in approximately 20, melanoma in some 15, renal cell carcinoma in 9 and head and neck cancer in 9. In the dose-escalation cohort, roughly four fifths of patients were male, and the mean age was approximately 55 years, with a range of roughly 23 to 85. Patients were allowed to have had prior anti-PD-1, anti-PD-L1 or anti-CTLA-4 therapy, and less than 45% of the dose-escalation patients had previously received checkpoint inhibitors. Partial responses occurred in three dose-escalation patients: two with cutaneous melanoma and one with hepatocellular carcinoma. Peripheral TCRbeta sequencing was intended to test whether TCR sequence diversity was altered and clonal T-cell expansion was caused by ivuxolimab. The paper covers the monotherapy dose-escalation part of the phase I ivuxolimab trial, which included N of about 50 patients. Summary of the overall study and its limitations: Low levels of normalized T-cell clonal expansion were also seen in some patients who did not respond. After ivuxolimab, CD8+ T cells had more expanded clones than CD4+ T cells on average. At doses of 0.1 to 3.0 mg/kg, clonal expansion of both CD4+ and CD8+ T cells in blood was seen between baseline and week 6. In the 0.1-3.0 mg/kg groups, partial responders had among the lowest normalized peripheral clonal expansion, particularly in CD8+ T cells. The antigen specificity of the clonally expanded peripheral T cells was not determined.

Genomic DNA was isolated from the sorted cells so that the TCRbeta CDR3 region could be sequenced. TCRbeta CDR3 regions were sequenced using the immunoSEQ Assay. As stored in TCRdb, this immuneACCESS dataset retains in-frame rearrangements with V and J assigned. A fraction of the clones does not appear; measured against another copy, unresolved V genes explain less than half of the discrepancy, and the remainder lacks a known reason. The sample yields about 39,000 clones; 92% were counted once. About 20% of the sample goes to the ten largest clones. The germline V gene yields SGDLS for CDR1 and YYNGEE for CDR2. The CDR3 measures 12 amino acids from cysteine to phenylalanine. The only DNA kept is the CDR3, 36 bases in frame from the first base. V drops 0 bases and J drops 4 bases, leaving 2 bases in between. The trial excluded patients who had a history of autoimmune disease or who were on systemic immunosuppression. Peripheral blood for TCR sequencing was collected from all dose cohorts at baseline, on cycle 4 day 1, and on cycle 7 day 1. Samples were obtained from an open-label, multicenter, first-in-human phase I dose-escalation trial of ivuxolimab. Adults with locally advanced or metastatic head and neck squamous cell, hepatocellular, melanoma or renal cell carcinoma were enrolled in the trial. Before TCR sequencing, CD4+ and CD8+ T cells were separately sorted from peripheral blood.

This receptor was obtained from an adult with an advanced solid tumor such as melanoma, head and neck, liver or kidney cancer. Source: CD4+ or CD8+ T cells sorted from blood, taken in a trial of the OX40 agonist ivuxolimab. Rearrangement joined TRBV9 to TRBJ1-3, with the D segment identity uncertain. The nucleotides read TGTGCCAGCAGCGTAGACGGAAACACCATATATTTT. Its translation reads: CASSVDGNTIYF.